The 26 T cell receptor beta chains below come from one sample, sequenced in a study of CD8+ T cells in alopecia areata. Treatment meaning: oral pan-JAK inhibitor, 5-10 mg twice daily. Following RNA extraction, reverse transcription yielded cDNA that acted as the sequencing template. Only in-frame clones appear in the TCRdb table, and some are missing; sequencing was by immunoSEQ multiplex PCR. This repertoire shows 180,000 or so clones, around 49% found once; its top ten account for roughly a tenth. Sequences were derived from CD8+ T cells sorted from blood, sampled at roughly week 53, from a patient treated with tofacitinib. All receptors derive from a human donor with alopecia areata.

The CDR3 nucleotides are TGCGCCAGCAGACCCCCCCCCAGAGGAACTAATGAAAAACTGTTTTTT. Its protein is CASRPPPRGTNEKLFF. The V gene is TRBV4-1, the J gene TRBJ1-4, with D unclear. Trimming left V 6 bases short and J 1 base short, with 15 bases between. CDR3 length equals 16 residues. The germline gives CDR1 MGHRA, CDR2 YSYEKL.

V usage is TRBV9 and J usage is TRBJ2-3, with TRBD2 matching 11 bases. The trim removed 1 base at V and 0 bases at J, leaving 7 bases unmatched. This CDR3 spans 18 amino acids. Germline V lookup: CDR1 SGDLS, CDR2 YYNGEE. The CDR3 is CASSVLAGGRTSTDTQYF. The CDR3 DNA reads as TGTGCCAGCAGCGTACTAGCGGGGGGACGGACTAGCACAGATACGCAGTATTTT.

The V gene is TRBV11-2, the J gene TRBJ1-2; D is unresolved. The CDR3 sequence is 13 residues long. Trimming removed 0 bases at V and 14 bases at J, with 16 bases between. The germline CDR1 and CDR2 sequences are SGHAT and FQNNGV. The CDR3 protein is CASSLDPIKAHTF. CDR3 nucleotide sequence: TGTGCCAGCAGCTTAGATCCAATTAAGGCTCATACCTTC. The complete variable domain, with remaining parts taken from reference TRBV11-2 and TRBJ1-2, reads EAGVAQSPRYKIIEKRQSVAFWCNPISGHATLYWYQQILGQGPKLLIQFQNNGVVDDSQLPKDRFSAERLKGVDSTLKIQPAKLEDSAVYLCASSLDPIKAHTFGSGTRLTVV.

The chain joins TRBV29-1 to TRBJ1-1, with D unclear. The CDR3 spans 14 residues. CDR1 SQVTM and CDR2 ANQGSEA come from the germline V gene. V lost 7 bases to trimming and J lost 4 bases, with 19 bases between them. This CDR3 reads CSGEEPGSVTEAFF. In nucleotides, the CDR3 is TGCAGCGGTGAGGAACCGGGTTCGGTCACTGAAGCTTTCTTT.

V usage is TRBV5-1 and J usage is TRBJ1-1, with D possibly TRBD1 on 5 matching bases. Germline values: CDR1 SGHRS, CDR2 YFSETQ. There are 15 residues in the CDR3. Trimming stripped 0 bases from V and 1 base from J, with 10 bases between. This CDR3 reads CASSLGGTTNTEAFF. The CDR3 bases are TGCGCCAGCAGCTTGGGGGGCACAACGAACACTGAAGCTTTCTTT.

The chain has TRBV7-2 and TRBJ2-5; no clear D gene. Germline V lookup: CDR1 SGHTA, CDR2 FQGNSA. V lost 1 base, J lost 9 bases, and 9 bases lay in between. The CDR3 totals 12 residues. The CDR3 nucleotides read TGTGCCAGCAGCTTAGGGCCCATGGCCCAGTACTTC. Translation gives CASSLGPMAQYF.

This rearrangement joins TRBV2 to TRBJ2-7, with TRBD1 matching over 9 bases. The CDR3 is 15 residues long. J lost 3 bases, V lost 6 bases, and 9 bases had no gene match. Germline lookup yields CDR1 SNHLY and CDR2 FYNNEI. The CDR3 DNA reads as TGTGCCAGCAGGGACCGGACAGGGGATTTCTACGAGCAGTACTTC. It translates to CASRDRTGDFYEQYF.

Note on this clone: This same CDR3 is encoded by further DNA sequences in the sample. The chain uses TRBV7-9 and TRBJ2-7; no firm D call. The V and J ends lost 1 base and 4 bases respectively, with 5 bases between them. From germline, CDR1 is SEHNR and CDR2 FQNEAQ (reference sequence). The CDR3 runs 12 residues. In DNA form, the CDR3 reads TGTGCCAGCAGCTTAGGTGTTTACGAGCAGTACTTC. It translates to CASSLGVYEQYF.

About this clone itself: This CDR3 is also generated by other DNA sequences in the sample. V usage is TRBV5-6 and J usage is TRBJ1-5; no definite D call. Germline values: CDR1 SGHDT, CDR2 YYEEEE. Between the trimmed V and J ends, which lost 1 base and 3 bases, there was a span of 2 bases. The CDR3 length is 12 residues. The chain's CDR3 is CASSLSNQPQHF. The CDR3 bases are TGTGCCAGCAGCTTGTCCAATCAGCCCCAGCATTTT.

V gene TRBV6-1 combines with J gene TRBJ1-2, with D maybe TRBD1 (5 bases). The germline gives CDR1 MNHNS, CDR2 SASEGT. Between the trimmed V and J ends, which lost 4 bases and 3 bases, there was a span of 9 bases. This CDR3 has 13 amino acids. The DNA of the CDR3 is TGTGCCAGCAGTGTTGCCAGGGACTATGGCTACACCTTC. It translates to CASSVARDYGYTF.

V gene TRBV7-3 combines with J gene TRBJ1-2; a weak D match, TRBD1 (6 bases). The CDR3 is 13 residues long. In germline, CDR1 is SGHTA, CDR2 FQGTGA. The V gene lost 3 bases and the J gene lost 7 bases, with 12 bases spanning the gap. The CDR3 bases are TGTGCCAGCAGCTTCGACCAAGGGGGTGGCTACACCTTC. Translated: CASSFDQGGGYTF.

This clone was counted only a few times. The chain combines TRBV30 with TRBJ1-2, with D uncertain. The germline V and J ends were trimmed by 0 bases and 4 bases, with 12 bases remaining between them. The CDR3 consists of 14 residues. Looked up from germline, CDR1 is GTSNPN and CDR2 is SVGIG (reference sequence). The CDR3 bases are TGTGCCTGGAGTGTACCTGATTTTGGCTATGGCTACACCTTC. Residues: CAWSVPDFGYGYTF.

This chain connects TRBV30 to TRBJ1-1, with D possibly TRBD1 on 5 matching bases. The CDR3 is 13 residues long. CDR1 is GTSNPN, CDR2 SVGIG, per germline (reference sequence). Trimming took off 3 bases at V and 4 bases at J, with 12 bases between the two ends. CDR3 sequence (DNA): TGTGCCTGGAGCCTCCGGGGGAGCACTGAAGCTTTCTTT. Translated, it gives CAWSLRGSTEAFF.

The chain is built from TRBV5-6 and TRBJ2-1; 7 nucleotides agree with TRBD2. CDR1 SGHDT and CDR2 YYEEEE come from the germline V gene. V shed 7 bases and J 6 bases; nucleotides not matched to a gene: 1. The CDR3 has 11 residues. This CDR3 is CASRTSNEQFF. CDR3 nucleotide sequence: TGTGCCAGCCGGACTAGCAATGAGCAGTTCTTC.

CDR3 region: CASSLSPGQLGLYGYTF. Here the CDR3 DNA reads TGTGCCAGCAGTTTATCCCCTGGTCAGCTTGGGCTCTATGGCTACACCTTC. The J gene is TRBJ1-2, the V gene TRBV27; D is uncertain. Germline V lookup: CDR1 MNHEY, CDR2 SMNVEV (reference sequence). Trimming pared 0 bases from V and 4 bases from J, leaving 18 bases between. The CDR3 spans 17 residues.

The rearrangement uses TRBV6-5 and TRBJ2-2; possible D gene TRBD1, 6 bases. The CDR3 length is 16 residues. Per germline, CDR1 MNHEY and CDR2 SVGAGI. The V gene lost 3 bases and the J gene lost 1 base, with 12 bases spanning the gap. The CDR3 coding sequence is TGTGCCAGCAGTTATGAAGGGGGTCGGAACACCGGGGAGCTGTTTTTT. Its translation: CASSYEGGRNTGELFF.

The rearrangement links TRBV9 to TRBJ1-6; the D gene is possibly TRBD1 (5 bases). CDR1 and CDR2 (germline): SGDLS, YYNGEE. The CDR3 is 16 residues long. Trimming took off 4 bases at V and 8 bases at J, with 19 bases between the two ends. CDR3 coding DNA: TGTGCCAGCAGCCCCTTCGAGGGGCTGGGTTATTCACCCCTCCACTTT. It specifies CASSPFEGLGYSPLHF.

CDR3 sequence: CASSPTGTVSYEQYF. The CDR3 DNA is TGTGCCAGCAGCCCAACCGGGACAGTCTCCTACGAGCAGTACTTC. This chain connects TRBV13 to TRBJ2-7, with 7 bases fitting TRBD1. Germline lookup yields CDR1 PRHDT and CDR2 FYEKMQ (reference sequence). V was clipped by 5 bases and J by 0 bases; unmatched bases: 7. This CDR3 has 15 amino acids.

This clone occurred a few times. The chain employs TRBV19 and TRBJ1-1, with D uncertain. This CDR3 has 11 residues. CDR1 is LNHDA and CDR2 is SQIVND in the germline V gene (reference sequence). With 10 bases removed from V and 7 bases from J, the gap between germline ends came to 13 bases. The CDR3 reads CATLREGEAFF. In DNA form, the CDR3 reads TGTGCCACCCTAAGAGAGGGTGAAGCTTTCTTT.

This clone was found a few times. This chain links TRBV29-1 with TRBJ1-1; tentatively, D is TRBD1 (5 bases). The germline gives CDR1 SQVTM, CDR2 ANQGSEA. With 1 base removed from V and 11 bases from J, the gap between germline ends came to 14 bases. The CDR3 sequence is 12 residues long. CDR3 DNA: TGCAGCGTTGAAGGGAACGCTCCAGGGGCTTTCTTT. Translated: CSVEGNAPGAFF.

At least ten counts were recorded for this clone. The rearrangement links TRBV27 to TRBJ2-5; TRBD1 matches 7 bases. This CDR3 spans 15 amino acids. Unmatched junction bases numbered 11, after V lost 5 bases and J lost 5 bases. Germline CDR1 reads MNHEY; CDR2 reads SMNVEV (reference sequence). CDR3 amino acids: CASSPRGQPSETQYF. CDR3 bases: TGTGCCAGCAGTCCGAGGGGACAGCCCTCGGAGACCCAGTACTTC.

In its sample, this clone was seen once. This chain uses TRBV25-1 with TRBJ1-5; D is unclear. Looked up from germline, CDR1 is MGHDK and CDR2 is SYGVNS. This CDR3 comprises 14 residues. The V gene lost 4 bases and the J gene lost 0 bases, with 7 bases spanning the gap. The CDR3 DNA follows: TGTGCCAGCAGTGGGGTGGATAGCAATCAGCCCCAGCATTTT. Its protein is CASSGVDSNQPQHF. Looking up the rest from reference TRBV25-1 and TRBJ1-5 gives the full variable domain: EADIYQTPRYLVIGTGKKITLECSQTMGHDKMYWYQQDPGMELHLIHYSYGVNSTEKGDLSSESTVSRIRTEHFPLTLESARPSHTSQYLCASSGVDSNQPQHFGDGTRLSIL.

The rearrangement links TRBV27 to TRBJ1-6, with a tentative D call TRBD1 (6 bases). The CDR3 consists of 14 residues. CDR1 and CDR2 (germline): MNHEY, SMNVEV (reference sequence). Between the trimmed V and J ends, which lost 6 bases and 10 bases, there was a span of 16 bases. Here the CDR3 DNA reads TGTGCCAGCAGCACTACAGGGTTAAGATCACCCCTCCACTTT. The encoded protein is CASSTTGLRSPLHF.

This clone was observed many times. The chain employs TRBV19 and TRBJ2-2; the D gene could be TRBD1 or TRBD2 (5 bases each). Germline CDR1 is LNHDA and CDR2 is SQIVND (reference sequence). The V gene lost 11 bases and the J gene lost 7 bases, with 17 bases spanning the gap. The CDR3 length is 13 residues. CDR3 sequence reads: CALQVRGGGELFF. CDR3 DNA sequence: TGTGCCCTTCAAGTGAGGGGCGGCGGGGAGCTGTTTTTT.

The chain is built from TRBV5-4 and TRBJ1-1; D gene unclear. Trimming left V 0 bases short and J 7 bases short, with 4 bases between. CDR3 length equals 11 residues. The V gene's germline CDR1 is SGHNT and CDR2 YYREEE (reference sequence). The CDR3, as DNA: TGTGCCAGCAGCTTGGGGGTTGAAGCTTTCTTT. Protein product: CASSLGVEAFF.

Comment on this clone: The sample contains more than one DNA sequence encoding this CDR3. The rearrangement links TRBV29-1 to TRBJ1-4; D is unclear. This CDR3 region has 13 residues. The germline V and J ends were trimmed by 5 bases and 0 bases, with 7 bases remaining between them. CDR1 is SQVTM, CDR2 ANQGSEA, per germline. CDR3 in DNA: TGCAGCGTTCTTGGCGCAACTAATGAAAAACTGTTTTTT. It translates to CSVLGATNEKLFF. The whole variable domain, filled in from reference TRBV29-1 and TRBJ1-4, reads SAVISQKPSRDICQRGTSLTIQCQVDSQVTMMFWYRQQPGQSLTLIATANQGSEATYESGFVIDKFPISRPNLTFSTLTVSNMSPEDSSIYLCSVLGATNEKLFFGSGTQLSVL.